Shown below are 25 T cell receptor beta chains from a single sample sequenced in a study of spatial heterogeneity in lung cancer. Study outcomes and limitations: Within tumors, counts of expanded alpha and beta TCRs tracked tumor mutation counts.

Using its own MiXCR run on the 5' RACE reads, TCRdb lists one record per CDR3 protein. Of around 20,000 distinct CDR3 sequences in the sample, 8.5% to 10% were seen once. As for time point: sample taken at primary tumor resection. Their antigen targets remain unknown. Sequencing used lung tumor tissue, obtained at surgery. Receptor source: a female donor with early-stage non-small cell lung cancer.

This clonotype was counted at least ten times. This beta chain represents an off-target read in a library built for alpha chains; its size is of limited meaning. J is TRBJ2-7 and V is TRBV27; 7 nucleotides align to TRBD1. Unmatched junction bases numbered 10, after V lost 6 bases and J lost 5 bases. The CDR3 covers 14 residues. Germline loops: CDR1 MNHEY, CDR2 SMNVEV (reference sequence). The CDR3 sequence: CASSQTGKENEQYF. In nucleotides, the CDR3 is TGTGCCAGCAGCCAGACAGGGAAAGAAAACGAGCAGTACTTC.

To note about this clonotype: This beta chain came through as a stray read in a library set up for alpha chains, and its size says little. CDR3 loop: CASSLRDRGSTEAFF. In DNA, the CDR3 is TGTGCCAGCAGTTTGCGGGACAGGGGGTCCACTGAAGCTTTCTTT. This chain uses TRBV12-3 or TRBV12-4 with TRBJ1-1; 11 bases are shared with TRBD1. V shed 3 bases, J shed 4 bases, and the junction held 4 bases outside the gene matches. This CDR3 contains 15 residues.

In this sample, this clonotype turned up a few times. The library was built for alpha chains, so this beta chain is an off-target read and its size means little. The DNA for the CDR3 is TGTGCCAGCAGCTTATTCCGGGACGGAAACACCATATATTTT. Its protein product is CASSLFRDGNTIYF. The V and J genes are TRBV11-3 and TRBJ1-3; perhaps TRBD1 as D (5 bases). The germline V and J ends were trimmed by 2 bases and 4 bases, with 9 bases remaining between them. This CDR3 region has 14 residues. Germline V gene sequence: CDR1 SGHNT, CDR2 YENEEA.

This clonotype was detected ten times or more. This beta chain is an unintended read in a library built for alpha chains; its size means little. The chain couples TRBV12-3 or TRBV12-4 to TRBJ1-2; a possible D gene is TRBD1 (6 bases). V shed 1 base and J shed 7 bases, with 10 bases lying between them. CDR3 length: 13 residues. This CDR3 reads CASSLDREAGYTF. In DNA, the CDR3 is TGTGCCAGCAGTTTAGACAGGGAGGCTGGCTACACCTTC.

A remark on this clonotype: This beta chain was picked up by a library intended for alpha chains and is off target, so its count carries little meaning. CDR3 in amino acids: CASSLQAVDEQFF. CDR3 sequence (DNA): TGTGCCAGCAGTTTGCAGGCTGTGGATGAGCAGTTCTTC. This chain links TRBV28 with TRBJ2-1; unclear D gene. Trimming took off 3 bases at V and 8 bases at J, with 11 bases between the two ends. Germline CDR1 MDHEN, CDR2 SYDVKM. The CDR3 contains 13 residues.

This clonotype was counted many times. Because the library targeted alpha chains, this beta chain is an off-target read whose size means little. The chain joins TRBV12-3 or TRBV12-4 to TRBJ2-3; 7 bases map to TRBD2. J was trimmed by 2 bases and V by 6 bases; bases with no gene match: 11. This CDR3 spans 16 amino acids. CDR3 protein: CASSSWAGTNTDTQYF. CDR3 bases: TGTGCCAGCAGCTCTTGGGCGGGGACTAACACAGATACGCAGTATTTT.

This clonotype appeared many times. Because the library targeted alpha chains, this beta chain is an off-target read whose size means little. The V gene is TRBV18, the J gene TRBJ2-7, with D perhaps TRBD2 (5 bases). Trimming stripped 3 bases from V and 5 bases from J, with 8 bases between. Germline CDR1 reads KGHSH; CDR2 reads LQKENI. This CDR3 has 12 amino acids. CDR3 coding DNA: TGTGCCAGCTCACCCTCTAGCCACGAGCAGTACTTC. Translating it yields CASSPSSHEQYF.

Turning to this clonotype: This beta chain represents an off-target read in a library built for alpha chains; its size is of limited meaning. The V gene is TRBV20-1, the J gene TRBJ2-1; weak D call: TRBD2 (6 bases). Germline CDR1 reads DFQATT; CDR2 reads SNEGSKA (reference sequence). The CDR3 has 11 amino acids. The CDR3 bases are TGCAGCTCGCTGGGAGGAAATGAGCAGTTCTTC. Protein: CSSLGGNEQFF.

There are many counts of this clonotype. This beta chain is off target for a library built for alpha chains, so its abundance means little. This chain connects TRBV7-2 to TRBJ1-1, with 7 bases that match TRBD1. The CDR3 totals 14 residues. The germline V gene encodes CDR1 SGHTA and CDR2 FQGNSA. V lost 7 bases and J lost 2; bases outside the gene matches: 7. CDR3 region: CASTPTGKNTEAFF. The CDR3 coding sequence is TGTGCCAGCACCCCGACAGGGAAAAACACTGAAGCTTTCTTT.

This clonotype has at least ten counts. This beta chain is a stray read from a library made for alpha chains; its abundance is not meaningful. The chain uses TRBV11-2 and TRBJ1-3, with unresolved D. V was pared by 1 base and J by 4 bases, with 11 bases between. Germline values: CDR1 SGHAT, CDR2 FQNNGV. The CDR3 covers 15 residues. The CDR3 nucleotides are TGTGCCAGCAGCTTAGGGGTCAGAGGAGGAAACACCATATATTTT. Its translation: CASSLGVRGGNTIYF.

This clonotype has at least ten counts. Since the library was made to target alpha chains, this beta chain is a stray read and its abundance is not meaningful. The V and J genes are TRBV7-9 and TRBJ2-2; TRBD2 agrees at 7 bases. The CDR3 contains 19 residues. The germline gives CDR1 SEHNR, CDR2 FQNEAQ (reference sequence). J gave up 0 bases and V 3 bases, and 13 bases lay outside the gene matches. CDR3 bases: TGTGCCAGCAGCTTCAGCGGGGTCGGGTTCGGAGCGAACACCGGGGAGCTGTTTTTT. As protein: CASSFSGVGFGANTGELFF.

With respect to this clonotype: In a library made to pick up alpha chains, this beta chain is a stray read with a size that means little. The rearrangement links TRBV9 to TRBJ1-1; 8 nucleotides agree with TRBD1. Per germline, CDR1 SGDLS and CDR2 YYNGEE. This CDR3 is built from 16 residues. The V gene end was trimmed by 0 bases and the J gene end by 1 base; junction bases not matched to a gene: 5. CDR3 coding DNA: TGTGCCAGCAGCGTAGGGGCAGGGGGCACGAACACTGAAGCTTTCTTT. It specifies CASSVGAGGTNTEAFF.

This clonotype was counted many times. This beta chain represents an off-target read in a library built for alpha chains; its size is of limited meaning. V gene TRBV6-6 combines with J gene TRBJ2-7; the match to TRBD1 covers 8 bases. The ends lost 6 bases at V and 6 bases at J; junction bases unmatched: 13. This CDR3 region has 15 residues. Germline-derived CDR1 and CDR2 are MNHNY and SVGAGI (reference sequence). The CDR3 DNA reads as TGTGCCAGCAGGTCCGGAGGACAGGGCCTTCTCGAGCAGTACTTC. Its protein is CASRSGGQGLLEQYF.

This clonotype appeared many times. As an off-target read in a library built for alpha chains, this beta chain has a frequency of little significance. V is TRBV4-1 and J is TRBJ2-5; possible D gene TRBD2, 5 bases. CDR1 is MGHRA and CDR2 is YSYEKL in the germline V gene. Trimming removed 1 base at V and 2 bases at J, with 8 bases between. The CDR3 spans 14 residues. CDR3 residues: CASSQGGLQETQYF. CDR3 coding DNA: TGCGCCAGCAGCCAAGGTGGACTTCAAGAGACCCAGTACTTC.

This clonotype has only a few counts. This beta chain turned up in a library designed for alpha chains; as an off-target read, its abundance says little. The CDR3 region is CASSFGQDYGYTF. CDR3 sequence (DNA): TGTGCCAGCAGTTTCGGTCAGGACTATGGCTACACCTTC. The rearrangement links TRBV28 to TRBJ1-2; D is unresolved. This CDR3 is built from 13 residues. Looked up from germline, CDR1 is MDHEN and CDR2 is SYDVKM. Trimming stripped 3 bases from V and 3 bases from J, with 8 bases between.

This clonotype was recorded many times. Since it is a stray read in a library aimed at alpha chains, this beta chain has a size that is not meaningful. V and J are TRBV9 and TRBJ2-5, with D possibly matching TRBD1 (6 bases). Trimming left V 0 bases short and J 2 bases short, with 8 bases between. The CDR3 length is 14 residues. Germline V gives CDR1 SGDLS, CDR2 YYNGEE. The CDR3 DNA follows: TGTGCCAGCAGCGTAGACAGGGTACAAGAGACCCAGTACTTC. This translates into CASSVDRVQETQYF.

Turning to this clonotype: Because the library targeted alpha chains, this beta chain is an off-target read whose size means little. The CDR3: CASSFGTGTGNEQFF. In DNA, the CDR3 is TGCGCCAGCAGCTTCGGGACAGGTACGGGCAATGAGCAGTTCTTC. The V gene is TRBV5-1, the J gene TRBJ2-1; 8 bases line up with TRBD1. The CDR3 contains 15 residues. The V segment lost 2 bases and the J segment 6 bases; nucleotides outside the gene matches: 7. Germline V gene data show CDR1 as SGHRS and CDR2 as YFSETQ.

This clonotype was picked up many times. A library prepared for alpha chains yielded this beta chain as an off-target read; its size is of little meaning. The chain uses TRBV5-1 and TRBJ2-3; no clear D gene. V was cut by 4 bases and J by 3 bases, with 9 bases left in between. The CDR3 has 13 residues. Germline CDR1 and CDR2: SGHRS and YFSETQ. The CDR3 spells CASSLGPTDTQYF. CDR3 nucleotides: TGCGCCAGCAGCCTAGGGCCAACAGATACGCAGTATTTT.

This clonotype was counted many times. This beta chain is a stray read from a library made for alpha chains; its abundance is not meaningful. This chain connects TRBV20-1 to TRBJ1-1; 10 positions agree with TRBD1. CDR1 and CDR2 (germline): DFQATT, SNEGSKA (reference sequence). V lost 0 bases to trimming and J lost 4 bases; unmatched junction nucleotides: 5. CDR3 length equals 15 residues. The CDR3 protein is CSARDPRQGATEAFF. The CDR3 coding sequence is TGCAGTGCTAGAGACCCACGACAGGGGGCCACTGAAGCTTTCTTT.

A remark on this clonotype: This beta chain lies outside the target of a library built for alpha chains; its clone size means little. The chain uses TRBV6-6 and TRBJ1-5; 7 bases match TRBD1. V lost 3 bases to trimming and J lost 4 bases; unmatched junction nucleotides: 3. The germline gives CDR1 MNHNY, CDR2 SVGAGI (reference sequence). The length of the CDR3 is 14 residues. The chain's CDR3 is CASSYQGGNQPQHF. DNA of the CDR3: TGTGCCAGCAGTTATCAGGGGGGTAATCAGCCCCAGCATTTT.

This clonotype was counted between two and nine times. Within a library made for alpha chains, this beta chain is off target, and its count is uninformative. This rearrangement joins TRBV27 to TRBJ1-5, with a weak D call TRBD1 (6 bases). Between the trimmed V and J ends, which lost 5 bases and 0 bases, there was a span of 20 bases. CDR3 length equals 18 residues. CDR1 and CDR2 from the germline V gene are MNHEY and SMNVEV (reference sequence). The CDR3, as DNA: TGTGCCAGCAGTCCTTTACCGGGACACCCTTATAGCAATCAGCCCCAGCATTTT. Protein product: CASSPLPGHPYSNQPQHF.

The sample holds a few counts of this clonotype. A library made for alpha chains picked up this beta chain off target, so its size means little. This chain's CDR3 is CASSEGGVEQYF. The CDR3 nucleotides read TGTGCCAGCAGCGAGGGGGGTGTCGAGCAGTACTTC. The J gene is TRBJ2-7, the V gene TRBV9, with D perhaps matching TRBD1 or TRBD2 (6 bases each). Trimming removed 3 bases at V and 6 bases at J, with 10 bases between. The V gene's germline CDR1 is SGDLS and CDR2 YYNGEE. The CDR3 has 12 residues.

This clonotype has a handful of counts. In a library made to pick up alpha chains, this beta chain is a stray read with a size that means little. The chain is built from TRBV2 and TRBJ1-5; 7 nucleotides agree with TRBD1. The germline V gene encodes CDR1 SNHLY and CDR2 FYNNEI. Germline trimming cut 6 bases from V and 4 bases from J; bases unmatched to any gene: 3. CDR3 size: 13 residues. In DNA form, the CDR3 reads TGTGCCAGCAGACAGGGGCAGAATCAGCCCCAGCATTTT. This codes for CASRQGQNQPQHF.

This clonotype is termed medium-sized (0.01 to 0.1%). Little can be read into the size of this beta chain, an off-target read in a library designed for alpha chains. The chain couples TRBV7-8 to TRBJ2-1, with D tentatively TRBD2 (5 bases). V was trimmed by 5 bases and J by 8 bases, leaving 19 bases between them. Per germline, CDR1 SGHVS and CDR2 FQNEAQ. The CDR3 length is 15 residues. CDR3 sequence: CASSPRTSGGDEQFF. As DNA, the CDR3 is TGTGCCAGCAGCCCGCGCACTAGTGGTGGCGATGAGCAGTTCTTC.

This clonotype turned up a few times. Within a library made for alpha chains, this beta chain is off target, and its count is uninformative. V usage is TRBV11-2 and J usage is TRBJ2-3; D call uncertain. The CDR3 contains 13 residues. Trimming left V 4 bases short and J 4 bases short, with 9 bases between. Germline V CDR1 and CDR2: SGHAT, FQNNGV. CDR3 nucleotides: TGTGCCAGCAGCTCGCTGGCAGCAGATACGCAGTATTTT. Translation gives CASSSLAADTQYF.